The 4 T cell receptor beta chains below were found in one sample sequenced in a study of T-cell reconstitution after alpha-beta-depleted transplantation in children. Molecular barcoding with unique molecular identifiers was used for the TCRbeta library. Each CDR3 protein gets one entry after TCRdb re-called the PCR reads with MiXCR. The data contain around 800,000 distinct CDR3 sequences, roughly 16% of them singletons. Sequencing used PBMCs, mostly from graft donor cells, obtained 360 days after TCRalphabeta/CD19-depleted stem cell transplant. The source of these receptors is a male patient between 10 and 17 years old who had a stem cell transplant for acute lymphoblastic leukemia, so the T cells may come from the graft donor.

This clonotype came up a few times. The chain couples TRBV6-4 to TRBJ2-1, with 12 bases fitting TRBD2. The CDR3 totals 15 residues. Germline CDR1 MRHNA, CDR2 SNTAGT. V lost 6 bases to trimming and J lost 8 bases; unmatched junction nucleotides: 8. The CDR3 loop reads CASSFLAGGPHEQFF. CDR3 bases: TGTGCCAGCAGCTTTCTAGCGGGAGGGCCCCATGAGCAGTTCTTC.

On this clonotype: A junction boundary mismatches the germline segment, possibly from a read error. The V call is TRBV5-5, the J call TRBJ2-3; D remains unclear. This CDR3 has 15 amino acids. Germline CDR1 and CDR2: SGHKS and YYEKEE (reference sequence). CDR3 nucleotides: TGTGCCAGCAGCTTGAATACAGTGAGCACACATACGCAGTATTTT. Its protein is CASSLNTVSTHTQYF. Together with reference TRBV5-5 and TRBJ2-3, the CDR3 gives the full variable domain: DAGVTQSPTHLIKTRGQQVTLRCSPISGHKSVSWYQQVLGQGPQFIFQYYEKEERGRGNFPDRFSARQFPNYSSELNVNALLLGDSALYLCASSLNTVSTHTQYFGPGTRLTVL.

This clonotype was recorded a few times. CDR3 nucleotide sequence: TGTGCCAGCAGCCATGGGCCGGGGCATGGCAATCAGCCCCAGCATTTT. Translation gives CASSHGPGHGNQPQHF. The V call is TRBV12-3 or TRBV12-4, the J call TRBJ1-5, with D maybe TRBD1 (5 bases). The CDR3 has 16 amino acids. V gave up 6 bases and J gave up 2 bases, with 17 bases separating them.

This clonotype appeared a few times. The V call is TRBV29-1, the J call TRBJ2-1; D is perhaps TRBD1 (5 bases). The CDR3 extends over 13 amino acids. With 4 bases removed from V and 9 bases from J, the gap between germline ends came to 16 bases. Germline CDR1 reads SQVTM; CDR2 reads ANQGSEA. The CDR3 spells CSVGQGRGAEQFF. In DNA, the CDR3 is TGCAGCGTTGGGCAGGGAAGGGGCGCTGAGCAGTTCTTC.